One and the same sample provided the 14 T cell receptor beta chains below, sequenced in a study of sequential checkpoint blockade in melanoma. Treatment reported: randomized to nivolumab then ipilimumab (arm A) or the reverse (arm B). TCRdb's table, derived via immunoSEQ multiplex PCR, lists solely in-frame clones and lacks some. Among tens of thousands of clones listed, roughly 90% were seen once. Material: CD8+ T cells sorted from blood (inferred from file names), obtained from a patient given nivolumab and ipilimumab in sequence. The receptors stem from a human donor with melanoma.

This clone was seen a single time. The chain couples TRBV18 to TRBJ1-5; a weak D match, TRBD1 (6 bases). The CDR3 is 16 amino acids. Trimming removed 1 base from V and 3 bases from J, with 13 bases in between. The germline CDR1 and CDR2 sequences are KGHSH and LQKENI. Here the CDR3 DNA reads TGTGCCAGCTCACCACTTCCCCACAGGGACAATCAGCCCCAGCATTTT. Its protein product is CASSPLPHRDNQPQHF.

This chain connects TRBV5-4 to TRBJ1-2; 9 positions agree with TRBD1. Germline V gene sequence: CDR1 SGHNT, CDR2 YYREEE (reference sequence). The CDR3 has 16 amino acids. The ends lost 0 bases at V and 3 bases at J; junction bases unmatched: 6. Here the CDR3 DNA reads TGTGCCAGCAGCTTGGTCCCCGGACAGGGGCACTATGGCTACACCTTC. Amino acid sequence: CASSLVPGQGHYGYTF.

This chain links TRBV7-2 with TRBJ2-4, with no clear D. CDR3 size: 14 residues. V shed 0 bases and J shed 9 bases, with 12 bases lying between them. Germline CDR1 SGHTA, CDR2 FQGNSA. The DNA for the CDR3 is TGTGCCAGCAGCTTAGCGCCGGGTTTCGGCATTCAGTACTTC. As protein: CASSLAPGFGIQYF. The whole variable domain, remainder taken from reference TRBV7-2 and TRBJ2-4, is GAGVSQSPSNKVTEKGKDVELRCDPISGHTALYWYRQSLGQGLEFLIYFQGNSAPDKSGLPSDRFSAERTGGSVSTLTIQRTQQEDSAVYLCASSLAPGFGIQYFGAGTRLSVL.

The chain joins TRBV11-2 to TRBJ2-1; TRBD2 matches 12 bases. The CDR3 totals 17 residues. In germline, CDR1 is SGHAT, CDR2 FQNNGV. J was trimmed by 9 bases and V by 0 bases; bases with no gene match: 9. Here the CDR3 reads CASSLDRASGRAPEQFF. The CDR3 DNA sequence: TGTGCCAGCAGCTTAGATCGGGCTAGCGGGAGGGCGCCTGAGCAGTTCTTC.

V is TRBV11-2 and J is TRBJ1-5; D uncertain. From germline, CDR1 is SGHAT and CDR2 FQNNGV. Trimming took off 3 bases at V and 0 bases at J, with 12 bases between the two ends. The CDR3 is 16 amino acids. The CDR3 protein is CASSLSQNPSNQPQHF. CDR3 DNA: TGTGCCAGCAGCTTGAGCCAAAACCCTAGCAATCAGCCCCAGCATTTT.

The V and J genes are TRBV4-1 and TRBJ1-4; D is ambiguous. V was cut by 0 bases and J by 4 bases, with 9 bases left in between. The CDR3 spans 15 residues. The germline gives CDR1 MGHRA, CDR2 YSYEKL. The CDR3 DNA reads TGCGCCAGCAGCCAAGAACCCGCAGATAATGAAAAACTGTTTTTT. The encoded protein is CASSQEPADNEKLFF.

This clone was picked up one time. The chain uses TRBV29-1 and TRBJ1-1; no firm D call. The V and J ends lost 3 bases and 3 bases respectively, with 17 bases between them. The V gene's germline CDR1 is SQVTM and CDR2 ANQGSEA. The CDR3 runs 15 residues. The CDR3 here is CSVERPIREYTEAFF. DNA for the CDR3: TGCAGCGTTGAGAGACCCATTAGGGAGTACACTGAAGCTTTCTTT. The full variable domain, in which reference TRBV29-1 and TRBJ1-1 provide the parts outside the CDR3, is SAVISQKPSRDICQRGTSLTIQCQVDSQVTMMFWYRQQPGQSLTLIATANQGSEATYESGFVIDKFPISRPNLTFSTLTVSNMSPEDSSIYLCSVERPIREYTEAFFGQGTRLTVV.

The V and J genes are TRBV27 and TRBJ2-1; the D gene is possibly TRBD1 (5 bases). The CDR3 is 12 amino acids. Germline V lookup: CDR1 MNHEY, CDR2 SMNVEV (reference sequence). The V gene lost 5 bases and the J gene lost 7 bases, with 9 bases spanning the gap. CDR3 residues: CASSPRANEQFF. DNA of the CDR3: TGTGCCAGCAGTCCCAGGGCTAATGAGCAGTTCTTC.

The chain uses TRBV19 and TRBJ2-1, with D possibly being TRBD2 (6 bases). CDR1 and CDR2 (germline): LNHDA, SQIVND (reference sequence). This CDR3 spans 14 amino acids. The ends were cut back, 6 bases at V and 4 bases at J, with 13 bases in the middle. The CDR3 protein is CASSPGLRYNEQFF. Here the CDR3 DNA reads TGTGCCAGTAGCCCGGGACTTCGGTACAATGAGCAGTTCTTC.

This clone was recorded a few times. This sample includes further DNA sequences coding for the same CDR3. The chain recombines TRBV9 with TRBJ1-1; TRBD1 is a possible D gene (6 bases). The CDR3 extends over 15 amino acids. Germline V gene sequence: CDR1 SGDLS, CDR2 YYNGEE. V was shortened by 0 bases and J by 1 base, with 10 bases between the two germline ends. CDR3: CASSVGVGGNTEAFF. The CDR3 DNA is TGTGCCAGCAGCGTAGGAGTAGGGGGGAACACTGAAGCTTTCTTT.

The DNA for the CDR3 is TGTGCCAGCAGCGAGCGGTGGAAATCCTACAATGAGCAGTTCTTC. It translates to CASSERWKSYNEQFF. The chain couples TRBV7-9 to TRBJ2-1; D is possibly TRBD2 (5 bases). Deletions cut 5 bases from V and 1 base from J, with 12 bases between. Looked up from germline, CDR1 is SEHNR and CDR2 is FQNEAQ (reference sequence). CDR3 length equals 15 residues.

The chain couples TRBV4-2 to TRBJ2-7; 9 bases align to TRBD2. Germline CDR1 and CDR2: LGHNA and YNFKEQ. The CDR3 is 17 residues long. The V and J ends lost 0 bases and 6 bases, in that order; junction bases with no gene match: 12. The CDR3 nucleotides read TGTGCCAGCAGCCAAGAGGGGCGGGAGGGCCCCGTAGGCGAGCAGTACTTC. This sequence encodes CASSQEGREGPVGEQYF.

This chain connects TRBV30 to TRBJ2-7; D may be TRBD2 (6 bases). Trimming stripped 0 bases from V and 5 bases from J, with 14 bases between. CDR3 length: 14 residues. Germline CDR1 reads GTSNPN; CDR2 reads SVGIG (reference sequence). CDR3 residues: CAWSVGLHVDEQYV. The CDR3 nucleotides are TGTGCCTGGAGTGTAGGACTACACGTGGACGAGCAGTACGTC.

This sequence joins TRBV27 and TRBJ2-3; TRBD1 agrees at 7 bases. The CDR3 contains 15 residues. Losses at the gene ends were 10 bases for V and 2 bases for J; bases not matched to a gene: 12. Germline V CDR1 and CDR2: MNHEY, SMNVEV (reference sequence). The CDR3 loop reads CATSREGADTDTQYF. CDR3 nucleotides: TGTGCCACTTCCCGTGAGGGGGCTGACACAGATACGCAGTATTTT.